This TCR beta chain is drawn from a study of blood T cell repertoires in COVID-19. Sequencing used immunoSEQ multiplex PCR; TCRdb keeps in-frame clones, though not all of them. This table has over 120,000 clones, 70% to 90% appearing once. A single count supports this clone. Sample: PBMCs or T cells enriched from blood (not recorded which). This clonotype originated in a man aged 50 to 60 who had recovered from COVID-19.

CDR3: CASSRTGQSPDTQYF. The CDR3 DNA reads TGTGCCAGTAGTAGGACAGGGCAATCGCCAGATACGCAGTATTTT. V is TRBV19 and J is TRBJ2-3; 8 bases map to TRBD1. The CDR3 sequence is 15 residues long. Germline V gene lookup returns CDR1 LNHDA and CDR2 SQIVND (reference sequence). V trimming: 4 bases; J trimming: 4 bases; junction bases outside the gene matches: 7.